These 15 T cell receptor beta chains share one sample of origin, sequenced in a study of T cell changes during pregnancy in multiple sclerosis. Here immunoSEQ multiplex PCR was the method, and the copy in TCRdb shows in-frame clones only, minus some. The sample lists around 68,000 clones, approximately 90% occurring once. The sample here was peripheral blood, taken in the third trimester of pregnancy. The receptors originated from a female donor with multiple sclerosis, enrolled in a pregnancy study.

The chain combines TRBV5-6 with TRBJ2-5; the match to TRBD2 covers 10 bases. Losses at the gene ends were 0 bases for V and 5 bases for J; bases not matched to a gene: 4. Per germline, CDR1 SGHDT and CDR2 YYEEEE. The CDR3 covers 15 residues. In DNA form, the CDR3 reads TGTGCCAGCAGCTTGGAGCGGGGGGGCGGGGAGACCCAGTACTTC. This translates into CASSLERGGGETQYF. The variable domain in full, completed from reference TRBV5-6 and TRBJ2-5, reads DAGVTQSPTHLIKTRGQQVTLRCSPKSGHDTVSWYQQALGQGPQFIFQYYEEEERQRGNFPDRFSGHQFPNYSSELNVNALLLGDSALYLCASSLERGGGETQYFGPGTRLLVL.

The genes are TRBV12-5 and TRBJ1-5; the D is unclear. Trimming cost V 7 bases and J 3 bases, with 16 bases left between them. Germline values: CDR1 LGHNT, CDR2 FRNRAP. This CDR3 is built from 15 residues. This chain's CDR3 is CASAPSDFSNQPQHF. CDR3 nucleotides: TGTGCTAGTGCCCCCTCGGACTTCTCCAATCAGCCCCAGCATTTT.

J is TRBJ1-2 and V is TRBV29-1, with D hard to call. The germline V gene has CDR1 SQVTM and CDR2 ANQGSEA. V was cut by 3 bases and J by 0 bases, with 11 bases left in between. The CDR3 totals 14 residues. This CDR3 is CSVDRGGSNYGYTF. The CDR3 coding sequence is TGCAGCGTTGACCGAGGAGGGTCTAACTATGGCTACACCTTC.

The J gene is TRBJ2-1, the V gene TRBV4-3; 9 nucleotides line up with TRBD2. CDR1 is LGHNA and CDR2 is YSLEER in the germline V gene. J gave up 8 bases and V 4 bases, and 0 bases lay outside the gene matches. This CDR3 spans 12 amino acids. The CDR3 coding sequence is TGCGCCAGCAGCCTAGCGGGGGATGAGCAGTTCTTC. Protein sequence: CASSLAGDEQFF.

V usage is TRBV5-1 and J usage is TRBJ2-1; weak D call: TRBD1 (5 bases). The germline gives CDR1 SGHRS, CDR2 YFSETQ. Trimming cost V 5 bases and J 9 bases, with 12 bases left between them. This CDR3 comprises 12 residues. The CDR3 region has the DNA TGCGCCAGCAGTTCCCAGGGCTTTGAGCAGTTCTTC. Amino acid sequence: CASSSQGFEQFF.

The chain is built from TRBV4-2 and TRBJ1-1; D call uncertain. The CDR3 has 16 amino acids. The V gene's germline CDR1 is LGHNA and CDR2 YNFKEQ. Trimming pared 0 bases from V and 0 bases from J, leaving 11 bases between. CDR3 DNA: TGTGCCAGCAGCCAAGATAATCCCGAGTTGAACACTGAAGCTTTCTTT. It yields the protein CASSQDNPELNTEAFF.

The chain uses TRBV6-1 and TRBJ2-5; perhaps TRBD2 as D (5 bases). Germline values: CDR1 MNHNS, CDR2 SASEGT. V dropped 7 bases and J dropped 5 bases, with 11 bases sitting between them. The CDR3 runs 12 residues. The CDR3 region has the DNA TGTGCCAGCAAGTGGGGAGTCGAGACCCAGTACTTC. Residues: CASKWGVETQYF.

The J gene is TRBJ2-3, the V gene TRBV4-3; D unresolved. Trimming took 2 bases from V and 6 from J, leaving 9 bases between them. Germline V gene lookup returns CDR1 LGHNA and CDR2 YSLEER. The length of the CDR3 is 13 residues. CDR3 amino acids: CASSQMTRDTQYF. In nucleotides, the CDR3 is TGCGCCAGCAGCCAAATGACAAGGGATACGCAGTATTTT.

The chain combines TRBV9 with TRBJ2-3; tentatively, D is TRBD2 (7 bases). In germline, CDR1 is SGDLS, CDR2 YYNGEE. Trimming took off 1 base at V and 4 bases at J, with 13 bases between the two ends. The CDR3 length is 15 residues. CDR3: CASSVRRGGADTQYF. The CDR3 DNA is TGTGCCAGCAGCGTAAGGAGGGGGGGCGCAGATACGCAGTATTTT.

The gene calls are TRBV29-1 and TRBJ2-2; 12 bases align to TRBD2. The germline V gene has CDR1 SQVTM and CDR2 ANQGSEA. This CDR3 contains 16 residues. After removal of 7 bases from V and 6 bases from J, the junction contained 12 bases not matched to a gene. The chain's CDR3 is CSAVTRSSGGAGELFF. The CDR3 DNA reads TGCAGCGCCGTCACGCGCTCTAGCGGGGGGGCCGGGGAGCTGTTTTTT.

This clone showed up just once. The same CDR3 is also encoded by other DNA sequences in this sample. This sequence joins TRBV5-1 and TRBJ2-3; TRBD2 matches at 8 bases. The V gene's germline CDR1 is SGHRS and CDR2 YFSETQ. The length of the CDR3 is 14 residues. V gave up 0 bases and J gave up 5 bases; unmatched junction bases: 2. CDR3 protein: CASSLAGGVDTQYF. The DNA for the CDR3 is TGCGCCAGCAGCTTGGCCGGGGGGGTAGATACGCAGTATTTT. The full variable domain, in which reference TRBV5-1 and TRBJ2-3 provide the parts outside the CDR3, is KAGVTQTPRYLIKTRGQQVTLSCSPISGHRSVSWYQQTPGQGLQFLFEYFSETQRNKGNFPGRFSGRQFSNSRSEMNVSTLELGDSALYLCASSLAGGVDTQYFGPGTRLTVL.

The chain joins TRBV4-3 to TRBJ1-3, with D maybe TRBD1 (5 bases). Germline V gene sequence: CDR1 LGHNA, CDR2 YSLEER. V lost 0 bases, J lost 0 bases, and 9 bases lay in between. This CDR3 contains 16 residues. In DNA form, the CDR3 reads TGCGCCAGCAGCCAAGATGCGGGACCCTCTGGAAACACCATATATTTT. Its translation is CASSQDAGPSGNTIYF.

The V gene is TRBV7-6, the J gene TRBJ2-1, with a tentative D call TRBD2 (7 bases). Trimming cost V 7 bases and J 3 bases, with 28 bases left between them. Looked up from germline, CDR1 is SGHVS and CDR2 is FNYEAQ. The CDR3 runs 19 residues. The CDR3 here is CASTTWGASGRNVYNEQFF. CDR3 DNA sequence: TGTGCCAGCACCACTTGGGGGGCCTCCGGGAGGAACGTCTACAATGAGCAGTTCTTC.

The chain uses TRBV27 and TRBJ1-3; the match to TRBD1 covers 7 bases. Germline loops: CDR1 MNHEY, CDR2 SMNVEV (reference sequence). V dropped 5 bases and J dropped 0; count of bases not matched to a gene: 22. This CDR3 region has 21 residues. CDR3 sequence reads: CASSRQGEKDHRGSSGNTIYF. The CDR3 coding sequence is TGTGCCAGCAGTAGACAGGGTGAAAAAGATCACCGTGGTAGCTCTGGAAACACCATATATTTT.

The rearrangement uses TRBV7-8 and TRBJ2-2; 8 bases match TRBD2. In germline, CDR1 is SGHVS, CDR2 FQNEAQ. CDR3 length: 13 residues. The CDR3 nucleotides read TGTGCTTCGGGGGGCGGGAGGCCCGGGGAGCTGTTTTTT. Translated: CASGGGRPGELFF.